The 4 T cell receptor beta chains below were found in one sample sequenced in a study of blood T cell repertoires in COVID-19. TCRdb keeps only in-frame clones here, not all; method: immunoSEQ multiplex PCR. The sample has 86,000 or so clones, roughly 86% seen once. The specimen sequenced was peripheral blood. These receptors all stem from a woman aged 80 or over with acute or convalescent COVID-19.

This rearrangement joins TRBV5-6 to TRBJ1-4, with 8 bases matching TRBD1. V lost 1 base to trimming and J lost 5 bases; unmatched junction nucleotides: 4. The CDR3 length is 15 residues. Germline loops: CDR1 SGHDT, CDR2 YYEEEE. The CDR3 bases are TGTGCCAGCAGCTTGCACAGGGGGTACAATGAAAAACTGTTTTTT. Its protein product is CASSLHRGYNEKLFF.

This chain links TRBV3-1 (or the pseudogene TRBV3-2) with TRBJ2-1; D is perhaps TRBD2 (6 bases). The CDR3 contains 14 residues. V lost 2 bases to trimming and J lost 7 bases, with 12 bases between them. Germline CDR1 is LGHDT and CDR2 is YNNKEL (reference sequence). DNA for the CDR3: TGTGCCAGCAGCCAAATGACTAGTTTGAATGAGCAGTTCTTC. The encoded protein is CASSQMTSLNEQFF.

The chain couples TRBV19 to TRBJ2-5, with 9 bases identical to TRBD2. Germline-derived CDR1 and CDR2 are LNHDA and SQIVND (reference sequence). V trimming: 5 bases; J trimming: 5 bases; junction bases outside the gene matches: 3. The CDR3 totals 13 residues. The CDR3 sequence is CASSAGGPETQYF. CDR3 DNA sequence: TGTGCCAGTAGTGCGGGAGGGCCGGAGACCCAGTACTTC.

The chain joins TRBV5-8 to TRBJ2-3; no firm D call. V lost 1 base to trimming and J lost 11 bases, with 8 bases between them. CDR3 length: 11 residues. Germline CDR1 reads SGHTS; CDR2 reads YDEGEE. This CDR3 is CASSLPPRQYF. CDR3 nucleotide sequence: TGTGCCAGCAGCTTGCCCCCGAGGCAGTATTTT. Full variable domain (rest looked up from reference TRBV5-8 and TRBJ2-3): EAGVTQSPTHLIKTRGQQATLRCSPISGHTSVYWYQQALGLGLQFLLWYDEGEERNRGNFPPRFSGRQFPNYSSELNVNALELEDSALYLCASSLPPRQYFGPGTRLTVL.